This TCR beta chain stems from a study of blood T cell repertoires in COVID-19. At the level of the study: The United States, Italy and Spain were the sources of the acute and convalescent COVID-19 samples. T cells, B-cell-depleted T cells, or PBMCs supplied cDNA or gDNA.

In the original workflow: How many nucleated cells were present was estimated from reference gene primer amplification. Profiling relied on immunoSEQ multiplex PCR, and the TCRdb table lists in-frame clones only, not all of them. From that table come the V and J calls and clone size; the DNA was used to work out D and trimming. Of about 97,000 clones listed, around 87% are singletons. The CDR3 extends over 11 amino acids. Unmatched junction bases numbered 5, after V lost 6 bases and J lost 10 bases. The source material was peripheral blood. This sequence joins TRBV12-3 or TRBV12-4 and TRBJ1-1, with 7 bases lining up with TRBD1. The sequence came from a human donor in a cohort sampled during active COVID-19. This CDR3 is CASSPGGRAFF. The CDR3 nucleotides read TGTGCCAGCAGCCCAGGGGGGAGAGCTTTCTTT.